Listed below are T cell receptor beta chains from one sample, sequenced in a study of blood T cell repertoires in COVID-19. TCRdb's copy holds only in-frame clones and misses some; the assay was immunoSEQ multiplex PCR. The sample lists approximately 70,000 clones, 85% to 90% occurring once. What was sequenced was peripheral blood. The receptors come from a man aged 65-85 years with active or convalescent COVID-19. The CDR3 runs from the conserved cysteine through the conserved F or W. Size is stated for part of the rows, as once, few or many counts, or as a class when the clone is expanded.

abundance,j_gene,v_gene,CDR3aa
few,TRBJ2-1,TRBV5-1,CASRSLAGAYEQFF
NA,TRBJ1-6,TRBV3-1/TRBV3-2,CASSGGQTNSPLHF
NA,TRBJ2-1,TRBV19,CASSIRAGYEQFF
once,TRBJ1-4,TRBV28,CASSSNRGQEEKLFF
NA,TRBJ2-5,TRBV11-2,CASSLRGARETQYF
few,TRBJ2-1,TRBV7-3,CASSFGLFNEQFF
NA,TRBJ2-3,TRBV11-2,CASTLTGLARSAGTQYF
NA,TRBJ2-5,TRBV5-5,CASSNLGGRVILETQYF
few,TRBJ2-7,TRBV7-3,CASSLNGGAYEQYF
NA,TRBJ2-2,TRBV19,CASKGVRGESTGELFF
once,TRBJ1-6,TRBV2,CATSAALNSPLHF
NA,TRBJ2-6,TRBV5-1,CASSLEGYRDPRSGANVLTF
NA,TRBJ2-7,TRBV28,CASSGIAGGYEQYF
NA,TRBJ2-7,TRBV6-5,CASSYSRQGGDEQYF
NA,TRBJ1-5,TRBV6-2/TRBV6-3,CASSYGTGNQPQHF
NA,TRBJ1-2,TRBV6-6,CASSPTGEHGYTF
NA,TRBJ1-6,TRBV27,CASRRTGRSPLHF
NA,TRBJ1-1,TRBV19,CASNRRDRGNTEAFF
NA,TRBJ1-2,TRBV27,CASSLQRQGYGYTF
NA,TRBJ2-7,TRBV29-1,CSVGGGTYEQYF
NA,TRBJ1-2,TRBV19,CASRVGQGGYGYTF
NA,TRBJ2-7,TRBV6-2/TRBV6-3,CASSYGLNRGYEQYF
NA,TRBJ1-5,TRBV6-5,CASRDGTGGGQPQHF
NA,TRBJ1-1,TRBV28,CASSRPGVREAFF
NA,TRBJ1-4,TRBV29-1,CSAGEGTNEKLFF
NA,TRBJ2-1,TRBV24-1,CATSDSSGRYNEQFF
NA,TRBJ1-5,TRBV28,CASRLREGNQPQHF
NA,TRBJ2-7,TRBV11-2,CASSLQGQGRYEQYF
once,TRBJ1-2,TRBV6-6,CASSTFKGRGYGYTF
NA,TRBJ1-5,TRBV19,CASANGGVYNQPQHF
NA,TRBJ2-3,TRBV6-5,CASSWAYTQYF
NA,TRBJ1-1,TRBV5-6,CASSSGLRQGINTEAFF
NA,TRBJ2-2,TRBV14,CASSQVGRVRSGELFF
NA,TRBJ2-2,TRBV30,CAWSVVHTGELFF
NA,TRBJ2-7,TRBV29-1,CSVGRTEVSPYEQYF
NA,TRBJ2-1,TRBV5-1,CASSDPSLGSPYNEQFF
NA,TRBJ1-4,TRBV28,CASSPIDRDEKLFF
NA,TRBJ2-5,TRBV7-9,CASSLGGSSDETQYF
NA,TRBJ2-3,TRBV7-5,CARSFSTSGSGADTQYF
NA,TRBJ1-2,TRBV6-2/TRBV6-3,CASSSDTLARGYGYTF
NA,TRBJ1-2,TRBV5-4,CASSGVGQGLRGIYGYTF
NA,TRBJ2-5,TRBV7-9,CASSSQQGRETQYF